This entry is about one T cell receptor (beta chain). No antigen is known for it. The data originate from a study of CD8 T cells in ankylosing spondylitis. Study-level points and caveats: Characteristic of ankylosing spondylitis blood, it appeared, was a TCR beta motif comprising roughly eight highly homologous variants. In ankylosing spondylitis patients, matched synovial fluid reportedly showed significant enrichment of disease-linked clones.

The CDR3 has 14 residues. The ends lost 6 bases at V and 1 base at J; junction bases unmatched: 4. Germline V gives CDR1 MNHEY, CDR2 SMNVEV (reference sequence). For TCR beta, libraries came from quantitative 5'-RACE with molecular barcodes. A single record per CDR3 protein comes from TCRdb applying MiXCR to the 5' RACE reads. The table shows approximately 500,000 distinct CDR3 sequences, with roughly an eighth occurring only once. This TCR was recovered from a male donor with ankylosing spondylitis. The chain joins TRBV27 to TRBJ1-1, with 8 bases that match TRBD1. Sequences were obtained from blood, either unsorted or a sorted T cell fraction (not recorded which). The CDR3 is CASRKTGANTEAFF. The DNA for the CDR3 is TGTGCCAGCAGAAAGACAGGGGCGAACACTGAAGCTTTCTTT.